Below, one T cell receptor (beta chain) is given with its context. What it binds is not known. Trimming left V 0 bases short and J 2 bases short, with 13 bases between. CDR1 and CDR2 (germline): KGHSH, LQKENI. CDR3 length: 16 amino acids. The source of the sample is a study of CD8 T cells in ankylosing spondylitis. Points from the study as a whole: Among TCR beta sequences, a motif of fewer than 10 highly homologous variants appeared characteristic of ankylosing spondylitis blood.

Library preparation for TCR beta used quantitative 5'-RACE with molecular barcodes. TCRdb redid the calling of the 5' RACE reads with MiXCR, one entry per CDR3 protein. Here the sample spans fewer than 250,000 distinct CDR3 sequences, under 12% being singletons. This chain links TRBV18 with TRBJ1-1; D possibly corresponds to TRBD1 (6 bases). The clonotype originates from a male donor with ankylosing spondylitis or in good health (not recorded which). The source material was blood, either unsorted or a sorted T cell fraction (not recorded which). The CDR3 DNA is TGTGCCAGCTCACCACCTGTCCAGGGGATAAACACTGAAGCTTTCTTT. Translated, it gives CASSPPVQGINTEAFF.